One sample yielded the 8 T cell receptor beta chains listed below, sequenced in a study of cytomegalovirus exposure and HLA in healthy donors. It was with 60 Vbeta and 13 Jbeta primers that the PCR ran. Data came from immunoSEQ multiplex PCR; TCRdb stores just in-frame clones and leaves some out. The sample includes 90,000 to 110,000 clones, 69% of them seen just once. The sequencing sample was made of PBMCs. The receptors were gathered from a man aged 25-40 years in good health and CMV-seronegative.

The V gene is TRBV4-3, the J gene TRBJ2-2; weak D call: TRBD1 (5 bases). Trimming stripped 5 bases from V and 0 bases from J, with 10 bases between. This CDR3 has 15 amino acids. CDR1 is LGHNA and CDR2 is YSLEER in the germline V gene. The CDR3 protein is CASSEDTTNTGELFF. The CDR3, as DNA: TGCGCCAGCAGCGAGGACACTACGAACACCGGGGAGCTGTTTTTT.

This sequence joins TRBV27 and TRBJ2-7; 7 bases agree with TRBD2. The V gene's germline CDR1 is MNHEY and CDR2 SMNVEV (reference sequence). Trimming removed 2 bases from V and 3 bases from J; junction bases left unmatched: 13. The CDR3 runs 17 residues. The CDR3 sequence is CASSLILGSGDYYEQYF. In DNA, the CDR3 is TGTGCCAGCAGTTTAATTTTAGGAAGCGGGGACTACTACGAGCAGTACTTC.

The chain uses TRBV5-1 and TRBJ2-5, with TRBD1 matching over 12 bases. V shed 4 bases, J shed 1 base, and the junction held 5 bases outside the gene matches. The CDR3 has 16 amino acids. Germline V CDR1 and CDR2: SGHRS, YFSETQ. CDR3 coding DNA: TGCGCCAGCAGCCCTGGGGGACAGGGGGCCCAAGAGACCCAGTACTTC. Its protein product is CASSPGGQGAQETQYF.

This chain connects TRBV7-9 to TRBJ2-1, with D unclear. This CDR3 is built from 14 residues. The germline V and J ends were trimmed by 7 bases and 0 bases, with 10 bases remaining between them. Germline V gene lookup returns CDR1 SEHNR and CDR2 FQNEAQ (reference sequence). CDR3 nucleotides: TGTGCCAGCACCTTTGGCTCCTCCTACAATGAGCAGTTCTTC. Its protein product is CASTFGSSYNEQFF.

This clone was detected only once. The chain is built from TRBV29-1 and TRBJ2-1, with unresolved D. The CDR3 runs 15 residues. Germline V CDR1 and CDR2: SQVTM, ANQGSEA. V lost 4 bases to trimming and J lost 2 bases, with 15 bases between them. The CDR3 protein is CSVGGGGSTYNEQFF. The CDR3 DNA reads TGCAGCGTTGGTGGTGGCGGATCTACCTACAATGAGCAGTTCTTC.

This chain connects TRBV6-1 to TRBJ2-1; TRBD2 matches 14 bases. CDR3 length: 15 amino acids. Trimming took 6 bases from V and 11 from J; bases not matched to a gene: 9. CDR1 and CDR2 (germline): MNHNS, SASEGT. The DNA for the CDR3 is TGTGCCAGCAGCAGACTAGCGGGAGGGAATAATAAGCAGTTCTTC. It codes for CASSRLAGGNNKQFF.

The CDR3 nucleotides are TGCAGCGTGACGAGGGGGTCGAGTGGCTACACCTTC. It yields the protein CSVTRGSSGYTF. The V and J genes are TRBV29-1 and TRBJ1-2; D possibly corresponds to TRBD1 (6 bases). The germline V and J ends were trimmed by 6 bases and 7 bases, with 15 bases remaining between them. CDR1 is SQVTM, CDR2 ANQGSEA, per germline. The CDR3 totals 12 residues.

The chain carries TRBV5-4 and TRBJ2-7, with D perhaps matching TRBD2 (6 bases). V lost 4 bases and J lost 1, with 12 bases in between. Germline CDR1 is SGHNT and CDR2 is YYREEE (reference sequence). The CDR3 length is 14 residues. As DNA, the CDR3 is TGTGCCAGCAGCCCGGACGCGGGATCCTACGAGCAGTACTTC. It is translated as CASSPDAGSYEQYF.